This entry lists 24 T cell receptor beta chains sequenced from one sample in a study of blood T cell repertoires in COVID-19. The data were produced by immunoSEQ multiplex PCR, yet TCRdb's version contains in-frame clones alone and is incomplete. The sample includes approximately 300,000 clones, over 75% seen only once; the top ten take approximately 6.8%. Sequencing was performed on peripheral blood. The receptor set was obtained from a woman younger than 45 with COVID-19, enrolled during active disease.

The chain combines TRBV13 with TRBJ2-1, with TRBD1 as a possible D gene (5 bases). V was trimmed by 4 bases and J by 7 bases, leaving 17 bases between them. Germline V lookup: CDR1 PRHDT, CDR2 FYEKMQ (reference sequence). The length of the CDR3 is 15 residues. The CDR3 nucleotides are TGTGCCAGCAGCTCTACACCCAGGGTGAGGAATGAGCAGTTCTTC. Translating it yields CASSSTPRVRNEQFF.

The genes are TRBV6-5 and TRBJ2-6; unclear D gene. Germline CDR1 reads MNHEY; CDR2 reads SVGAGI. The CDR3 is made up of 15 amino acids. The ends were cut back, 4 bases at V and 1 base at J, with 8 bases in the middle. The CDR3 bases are TGTGCCAGCAGTTTTCAAGCTTCTGGGGCCAACGTCCTGACTTTC. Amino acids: CASSFQASGANVLTF.

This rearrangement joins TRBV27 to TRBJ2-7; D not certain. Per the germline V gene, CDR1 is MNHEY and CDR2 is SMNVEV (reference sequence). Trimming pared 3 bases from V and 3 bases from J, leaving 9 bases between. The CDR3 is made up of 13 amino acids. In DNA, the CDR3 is TGTGCCAGCAGTTTTGGGCCCAACTACGAGCAGTACTTC. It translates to CASSFGPNYEQYF.

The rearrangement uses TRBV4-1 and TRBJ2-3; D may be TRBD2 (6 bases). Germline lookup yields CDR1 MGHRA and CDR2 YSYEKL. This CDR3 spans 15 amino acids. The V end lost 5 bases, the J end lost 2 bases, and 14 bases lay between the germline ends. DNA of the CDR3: TGCGCCAGCAGCTTCCGGGACTCACACACAGATACGCAGTATTTT. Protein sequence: CASSFRDSHTDTQYF.

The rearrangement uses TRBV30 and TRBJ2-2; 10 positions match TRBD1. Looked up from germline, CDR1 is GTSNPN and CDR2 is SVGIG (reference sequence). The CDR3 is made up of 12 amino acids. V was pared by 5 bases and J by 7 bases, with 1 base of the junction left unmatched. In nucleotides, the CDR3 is TGTGCCTGGGGACAGGGGGTCGGGGAGCTGTTTTTT. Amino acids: CAWGQGVGELFF.

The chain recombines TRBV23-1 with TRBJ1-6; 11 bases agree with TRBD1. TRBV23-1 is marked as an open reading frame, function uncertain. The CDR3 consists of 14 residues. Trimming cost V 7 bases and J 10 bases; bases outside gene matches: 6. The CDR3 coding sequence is TGCGCCAGCATTACCGGGACAGGGGGATCACCCCTCCACTTT. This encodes CASITGTGGSPLHF.

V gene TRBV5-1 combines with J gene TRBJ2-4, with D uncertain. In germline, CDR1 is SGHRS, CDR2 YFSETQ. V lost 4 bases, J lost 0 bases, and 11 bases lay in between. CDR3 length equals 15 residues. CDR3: CASSVLPGAKNIQYF. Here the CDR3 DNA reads TGCGCCAGCAGCGTCCTCCCGGGAGCCAAAAACATTCAGTACTTC. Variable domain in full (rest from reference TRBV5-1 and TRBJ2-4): KAGVTQTPRYLIKTRGQQVTLSCSPISGHRSVSWYQQTPGQGLQFLFEYFSETQRNKGNFPGRFSGRQFSNSRSEMNVSTLELGDSALYLCASSVLPGAKNIQYFGAGTRLSVL.

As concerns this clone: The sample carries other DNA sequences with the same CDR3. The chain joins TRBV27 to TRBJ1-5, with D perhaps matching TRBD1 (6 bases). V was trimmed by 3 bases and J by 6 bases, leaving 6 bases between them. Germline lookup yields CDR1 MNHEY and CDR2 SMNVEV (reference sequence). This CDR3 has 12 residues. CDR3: CASSFRGQPQHF. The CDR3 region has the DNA TGTGCCAGCAGTTTCAGGGGTCAGCCCCAGCATTTT.

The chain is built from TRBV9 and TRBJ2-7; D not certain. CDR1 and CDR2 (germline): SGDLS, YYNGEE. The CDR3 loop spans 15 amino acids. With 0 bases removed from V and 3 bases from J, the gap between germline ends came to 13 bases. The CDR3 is CASSVVTRKDYEQYF. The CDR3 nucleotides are TGTGCCAGCAGCGTAGTGACCAGGAAGGACTACGAGCAGTACTTC.

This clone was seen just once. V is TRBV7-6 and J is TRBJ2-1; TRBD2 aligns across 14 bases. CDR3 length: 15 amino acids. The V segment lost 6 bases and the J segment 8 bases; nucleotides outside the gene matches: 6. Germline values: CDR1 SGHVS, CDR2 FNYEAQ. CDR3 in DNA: TGTGCCAGCAGGGGACTAGCGGGAGTCGTAGATGAGCAGTTCTTC. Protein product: CASRGLAGVVDEQFF.

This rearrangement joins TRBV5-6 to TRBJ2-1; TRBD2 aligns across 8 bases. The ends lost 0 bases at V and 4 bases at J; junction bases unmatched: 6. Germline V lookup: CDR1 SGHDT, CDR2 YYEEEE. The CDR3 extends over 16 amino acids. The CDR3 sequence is CASSLATLAVYNEQFF. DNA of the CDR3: TGTGCCAGCAGCTTGGCCACACTAGCGGTTTACAATGAGCAGTTCTTC.

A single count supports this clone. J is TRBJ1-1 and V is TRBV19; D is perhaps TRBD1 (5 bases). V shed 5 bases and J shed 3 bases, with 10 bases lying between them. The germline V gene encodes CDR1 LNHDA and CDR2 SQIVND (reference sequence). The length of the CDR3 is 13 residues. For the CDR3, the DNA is TGTGCCAGTAGTGTGGAGGGGCACACTGAAGCTTTCTTT. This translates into CASSVEGHTEAFF.

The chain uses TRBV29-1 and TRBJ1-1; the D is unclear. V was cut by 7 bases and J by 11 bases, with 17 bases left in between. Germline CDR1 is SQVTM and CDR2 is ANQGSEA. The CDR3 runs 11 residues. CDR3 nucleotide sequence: TGCAGCGCCATCCACAGAGGGCAGGCTTTCTTT. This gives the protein CSAIHRGQAFF.

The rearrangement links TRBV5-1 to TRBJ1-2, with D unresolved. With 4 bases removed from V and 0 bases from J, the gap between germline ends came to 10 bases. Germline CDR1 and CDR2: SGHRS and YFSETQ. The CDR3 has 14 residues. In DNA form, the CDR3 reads TGCGCCAGCAGCCGGTCCGGTTCTAACTATGGCTACACCTTC. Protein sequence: CASSRSGSNYGYTF.

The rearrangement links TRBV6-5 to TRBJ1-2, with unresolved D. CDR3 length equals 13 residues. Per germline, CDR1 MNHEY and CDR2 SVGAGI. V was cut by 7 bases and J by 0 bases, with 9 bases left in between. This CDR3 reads CASTRYSNYGYTF. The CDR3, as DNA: TGTGCCAGCACCAGGTACTCTAACTATGGCTACACCTTC.

The CDR3, as DNA: TGTGCCAGCCCTGATCCGAGCGCAGTCGAGCAGTACTTC. Translated, it gives CASPDPSAVEQYF. The chain links TRBV27 to TRBJ2-7, with D unresolved. The V end was cut by 8 bases, the J end by 6 bases, with 17 bases between. Per germline, CDR1 MNHEY and CDR2 SMNVEV (reference sequence). This CDR3 is 13 amino acids long.

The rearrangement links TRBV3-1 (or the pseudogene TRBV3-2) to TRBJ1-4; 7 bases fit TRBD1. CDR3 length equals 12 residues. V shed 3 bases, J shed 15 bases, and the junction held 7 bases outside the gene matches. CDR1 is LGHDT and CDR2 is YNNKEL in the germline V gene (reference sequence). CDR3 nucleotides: TGTGCCAGCAGCCAGGGACAGTCCAGAATGTTTTTT. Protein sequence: CASSQGQSRMFF.

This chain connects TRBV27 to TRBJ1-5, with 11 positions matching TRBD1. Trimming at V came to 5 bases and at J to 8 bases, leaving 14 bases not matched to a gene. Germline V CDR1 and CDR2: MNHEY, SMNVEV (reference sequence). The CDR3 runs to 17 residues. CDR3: CASSPIVRTGGVEPQHF. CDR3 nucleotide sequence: TGTGCCAGCAGTCCAATAGTAAGGACAGGGGGCGTAGAGCCCCAGCATTTT.

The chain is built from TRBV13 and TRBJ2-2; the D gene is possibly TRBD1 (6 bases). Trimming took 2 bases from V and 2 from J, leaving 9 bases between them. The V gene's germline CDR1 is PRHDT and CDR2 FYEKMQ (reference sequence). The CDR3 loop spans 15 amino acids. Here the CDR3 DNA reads TGTGCCAGCAGCTTATCCGGGACAAACACCGGGGAGCTGTTTTTT. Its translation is CASSLSGTNTGELFF.

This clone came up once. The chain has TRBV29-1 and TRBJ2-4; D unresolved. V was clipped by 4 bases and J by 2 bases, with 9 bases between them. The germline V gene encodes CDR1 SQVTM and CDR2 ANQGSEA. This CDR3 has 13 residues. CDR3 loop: CSVVSLTKNIQYF. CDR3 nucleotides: TGCAGCGTTGTATCTTTAACCAAAAACATTCAGTACTTC.

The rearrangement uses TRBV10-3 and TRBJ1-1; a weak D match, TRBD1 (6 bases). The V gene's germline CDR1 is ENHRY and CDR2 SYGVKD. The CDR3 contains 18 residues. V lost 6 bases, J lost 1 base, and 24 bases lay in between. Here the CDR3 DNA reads TGTGCCATCAGACCAAAACCACCCCAGGGGCCTCCGAACACTGAAGCTTTCTTT. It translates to CAIRPKPPQGPPNTEAFF.

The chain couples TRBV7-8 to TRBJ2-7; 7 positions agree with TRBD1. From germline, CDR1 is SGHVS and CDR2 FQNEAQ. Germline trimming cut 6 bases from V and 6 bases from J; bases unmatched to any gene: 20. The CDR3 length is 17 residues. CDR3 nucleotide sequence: TGTGCCAGCAGGGGGCTGGTGAGTAGACAGGGTGGAGGCGAGCAGTACTTC. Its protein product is CASRGLVSRQGGGEQYF.

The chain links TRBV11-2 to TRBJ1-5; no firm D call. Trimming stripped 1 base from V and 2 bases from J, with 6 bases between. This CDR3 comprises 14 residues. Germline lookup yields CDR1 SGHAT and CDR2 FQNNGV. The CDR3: CASSLGAGNQPQHF. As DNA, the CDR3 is TGTGCCAGCAGCTTAGGGGCAGGCAATCAGCCCCAGCATTTT.

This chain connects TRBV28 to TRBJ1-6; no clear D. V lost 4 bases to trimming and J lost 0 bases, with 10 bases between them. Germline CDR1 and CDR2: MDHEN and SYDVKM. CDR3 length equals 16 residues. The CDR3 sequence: CASSYPMSSYNSPLHF. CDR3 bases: TGTGCCAGCAGTTACCCGATGAGCTCCTATAATTCACCCCTCCACTTT.